A single T cell receptor beta chain is shown here with its context. This sample is drawn from a study of control samples from healthy donors and cancer patients. The assay was immunoSEQ multiplex PCR, and TCRdb's table has in-frame clones only and misses some. The sample carries around 63,000 clones, about 87% recorded once. V lost 0 bases and J lost 0, with 9 bases in between. Per the germline V gene, CDR1 is SGHAT and CDR2 is FQNNGV. The CDR3 is 15 residues long. J is TRBJ2-7 and V is TRBV11-2; TRBD2 is a possible D gene (5 bases). Sequences were obtained from PBMCs. This TCR was recovered from a woman between 50 and 59 years old with head and neck cancer. CDR3 protein: CASSLESGTSYEQYF. The CDR3 coding sequence is TGTGCCAGCAGCTTAGAAAGCGGAACCTCCTACGAGCAGTACTTC.